A single sample gave rise to the 27 T cell receptor beta chains below, sequenced in a study of shared clonotypes between healthy human individuals. Here immunoSEQ multiplex PCR was the method, and the copy in TCRdb shows in-frame clones only, minus some. The sample lists roughly 700,000 clones, over 65% occurring once. Sequenced sample: memory CD4+ T cells sorted from blood. Described subset: CD45RA-negative fraction. All receptors come from a woman in her 30s in good health.

The chain joins TRBV29-1 to TRBJ2-1; TRBD2 agrees at 7 bases. With 0 bases clipped from V and 2 bases from J, the junction kept 4 bases outside the gene matches. The germline CDR1 and CDR2 sequences are SQVTM and ANQGSEA. The CDR3 covers 15 residues. The DNA of the CDR3 is TGCAGCGTTGAAGATGTGGGAGGGACCTACAATGAGCAGTTCTTC. This gives the protein CSVEDVGGTYNEQFF.

The sample holds one count of this clone. This rearrangement joins TRBV15 to TRBJ1-4; D perhaps matches TRBD1 (6 bases). Germline V CDR1 and CDR2: LNHNV, YYDKDF (reference sequence). The CDR3 contains 16 residues. The germline V and J ends were trimmed by 0 bases and 3 bases, with 11 bases remaining between them. This chain's CDR3 is CATSRDLGAANEKLFF. The CDR3 DNA sequence: TGTGCCACCAGCAGAGATCTGGGGGCAGCTAATGAAAAACTGTTTTTT.

As concerns this clone: A single base separates this from a much larger clone, so it may be a read error. This chain uses TRBV7-2 with TRBJ2-6; no clear D. The germline V gene has CDR1 SGHTA and CDR2 FQGNSA. The CDR3 is 12 amino acids. V was pared by 6 bases and J by 2 bases, with 2 bases between. This CDR3 is CASRAGANVLTF. In nucleotides, the CDR3 is TGTGCCAGCAGAGCTGGGGCCAACGTCCTGACTTTC.

The V call is TRBV28, the J call TRBJ2-1; D unclear. V was shortened by 4 bases and J by 5 bases, with 18 bases between the two germline ends. Looked up from germline, CDR1 is MDHEN and CDR2 is SYDVKM. The CDR3 consists of 16 residues. The CDR3 sequence: CASSSTFNRWNNEQFF. CDR3 nucleotides: TGTGCCAGCAGTTCCACCTTTAACCGGTGGAACAATGAGCAGTTCTTC.

V gene TRBV6-1 combines with J gene TRBJ2-1; no reliable D call. In germline, CDR1 is MNHNS, CDR2 SASEGT. The length of the CDR3 is 14 residues. Trimming took off 0 bases at V and 6 bases at J, with 9 bases between the two ends. Here the CDR3 reads CASSEAQVPNEQFF. The CDR3 coding sequence is TGTGCCAGCAGTGAAGCGCAGGTCCCCAATGAGCAGTTCTTC.

The chain employs TRBV27 and TRBJ2-2; D is unclear. The CDR3 contains 13 residues. Germline CDR1 reads MNHEY; CDR2 reads SMNVEV (reference sequence). V lost 7 bases and J lost 6, with 12 bases in between. The CDR3 DNA reads TGTGCCAGCAAATCATATGGGGCCGGGGAGCTGTTTTTT. As protein: CASKSYGAGELFF.

The chain carries TRBV19 and TRBJ1-5, with a possible D match to TRBD1 (6 bases). V lost 8 bases and J 4 bases, leaving 15 bases between the germline ends. Germline CDR1 LNHDA, CDR2 SQIVND (reference sequence). The CDR3 extends over 14 amino acids. The CDR3 DNA is TGTGCCAGTCTCAGGCGGGGGGCTAATCAGCCCCAGCATTTT. Protein sequence: CASLRRGANQPQHF.

This clone was seen only a few times. Other DNA sequences within the sample encode an identical CDR3. The chain combines TRBV27 with TRBJ2-1, with D tentatively TRBD2 (6 bases). From germline, CDR1 is MNHEY and CDR2 SMNVEV (reference sequence). With 6 bases removed from V and 0 bases from J, the gap between germline ends came to 6 bases. The CDR3 runs to 13 residues. The CDR3 loop is CASRTSSYNEQFF. The CDR3 DNA reads as TGTGCCAGCAGGACTAGCTCCTACAATGAGCAGTTCTTC.

The chain has TRBV28 and TRBJ1-1, with D unclear. V was cut by 3 bases and J by 6 bases, with 8 bases left in between. Germline V gene lookup returns CDR1 MDHEN and CDR2 SYDVKM. The CDR3 loop spans 12 amino acids. This chain's CDR3 is CASSFGGAEAFF. The CDR3 DNA follows: TGTGCCAGCAGTTTTGGAGGTGCTGAAGCTTTCTTT.

Written as DNA, the CDR3 is TGTGCCAGCAGCTTTTGGACAGGGGTAGAAGGGGCCTACGAGCAGTACTTC. Translating it yields CASSFWTGVEGAYEQYF. J is TRBJ2-7 and V is TRBV11-1; 9 bases agree with TRBD1. The J segment lost 2 bases and the V segment lost 3 bases, leaving 11 bases of the junction unmatched. Germline V gene sequence: CDR1 SGHAT, CDR2 FQDESV (reference sequence). The CDR3 runs to 17 residues.

This clone turned up a few times. V is TRBV6-1 and J is TRBJ2-6; possibly TRBD1 or TRBD2 for D (5 bases each). V was clipped by 10 bases and J by 0 bases, with 13 bases between them. Germline V CDR1 and CDR2: MNHNS, SASEGT. This CDR3 comprises 15 residues. CDR3 bases: TGTGCCACCTACCGAGGGGTCTCTGGGGCCAACGTCCTGACTTTC. This gives the protein CATYRGVSGANVLTF.

The CDR3 here is CASSKGTNNGVSGANVLTF. The CDR3, as DNA: TGTGCCAGCAGCAAGGGGACGAACAATGGGGTCTCTGGGGCCAACGTCCTGACTTTC. The genes are TRBV7-9 and TRBJ2-6, with D perhaps being TRBD1 or TRBD2 (5 bases each). Germline lookup yields CDR1 SEHNR and CDR2 FQNEAQ (reference sequence). Trimming pared 5 bases from V and 0 bases from J, leaving 20 bases between. This CDR3 region has 19 residues. The whole variable domain, filled in from reference TRBV7-9 and TRBJ2-6, reads DTGVSQNPRHKITKRGQNVTFRCDPISEHNRLYWYRQTLGQGPEFLTYFQNEAQLEKSRLLSDRFSAERPKGSFSTLEIQRTEQGDSAMYLCASSKGTNNGVSGANVLTFGAGSRLTVL.

The DNA for the CDR3 is TGTGCCAGCAGCCCCGAGCATGGAACCGGGGAGCTGTTTTTT. It is translated as CASSPEHGTGELFF. The rearrangement uses TRBV5-4 and TRBJ2-2, with D uncertain. This CDR3 has 14 amino acids. Trimming left V 4 bases short and J 5 bases short, with 12 bases between. CDR1 and CDR2 (germline): SGHNT, YYREEE (reference sequence).

This clone was recorded a few times. The rearrangement uses TRBV9 and TRBJ1-3; TRBD1 matches 10 bases. Germline trimming cut 4 bases from V and 4 bases from J; bases unmatched to any gene: 5. The CDR3 covers 15 residues. Germline V gene sequence: CDR1 SGDLS, CDR2 YYNGEE. The CDR3 reads CASSRGQGMGNTIYF. CDR3 nucleotides: TGTGCCAGCAGCCGGGGACAGGGGATGGGAAACACCATATATTTT.

The chain couples TRBV28 to TRBJ1-5, with 10 bases matching TRBD1. The germline CDR1 and CDR2 sequences are MDHEN and SYDVKM. The CDR3 is 16 residues long. The V and J ends lost 6 bases and 4 bases, in that order; junction bases with no gene match: 9. The CDR3 loop is CASSRDRGEWNQPQHF. The DNA of the CDR3 is TGTGCCAGCAGCCGGGACAGGGGAGAGTGGAATCAGCCCCAGCATTTT.

The gene calls are TRBV10-1 and TRBJ2-3, with 10 nucleotides matching TRBD2. Unmatched junction bases numbered 8, after V lost 2 bases and J lost 6 bases. The CDR3 length is 16 residues. The V gene's germline CDR1 is WNHNN and CDR2 SYGVQD (reference sequence). The CDR3 sequence: CASSELGTSVLDTQYF. CDR3 in DNA: TGCGCCAGCAGTGAGCTCGGGACTAGCGTCTTGGATACGCAGTATTTT.

This clone was seen only a few times. The same CDR3 is also encoded by other DNA sequences in this sample. The chain couples TRBV28 to TRBJ1-5, with D unresolved. The CDR3 runs 13 residues. The germline CDR1 and CDR2 sequences are MDHEN and SYDVKM. Between the trimmed V and J ends, which lost 3 bases and 0 bases, there was a span of 3 bases. Here the CDR3 DNA reads TGTGCCAGCAGTTTGTATAGCAATCAGCCCCAGCATTTT. It is translated as CASSLYSNQPQHF.

The rearrangement links TRBV28 to TRBJ1-3; 9 nucleotides line up with TRBD1. CDR1 MDHEN and CDR2 SYDVKM come from the germline V gene. Unmatched junction bases numbered 5, after V lost 5 bases and J lost 6 bases. The CDR3 spans 14 residues. CDR3 DNA sequence: TGTGCCAGCAGTCCCTGGACAGGGGAAAACACCATATATTTT. It codes for CASSPWTGENTIYF.

This clone was found a few times. The rearrangement joins TRBV28 to TRBJ2-7; TRBD1 aligns across 8 bases. The V gene end was trimmed by 2 bases and the J gene end by 6 bases; junction bases not matched to a gene: 6. The CDR3 totals 14 residues. CDR1 MDHEN and CDR2 SYDVKM come from the germline V gene. This CDR3 reads CASSLVAGGSEQYF. The CDR3 DNA follows: TGTGCCAGCAGTTTAGTAGCAGGGGGCTCCGAGCAGTACTTC. Full variable domain (outside the CDR3, taken from reference TRBV28 and TRBJ2-7): DVKVTQSSRYLVKRTGEKVFLECVQDMDHENMFWYRQDPGLGLRLIYFSYDVKMKEKGDIPEGYSVSREKKERFSLILESASTNQTSMYLCASSLVAGGSEQYFGPGTRLTVT.

V usage is TRBV6-5 and J usage is TRBJ1-4, with unresolved D. Germline CDR1 and CDR2: MNHEY and SVGAGI. This CDR3 has 15 amino acids. Trimming pared 0 bases from V and 3 bases from J, leaving 8 bases between. CDR3 sequence: CASSYSIGPNEKLFF. CDR3 sequence (DNA): TGTGCCAGCAGTTACTCGATAGGCCCTAATGAAAAACTGTTTTTT.

This sequence joins TRBV6-1 and TRBJ1-5, with D unresolved. Trimming shortened V by 6 bases and J by 2 bases, and 14 bases separated the two germline ends. The CDR3 runs to 15 residues. Germline CDR1 is MNHNS and CDR2 is SASEGT. The CDR3 loop is CASSPGRDGNQPQHF. CDR3 coding DNA: TGTGCCAGCAGCCCGGGGAGGGATGGCAATCAGCCCCAGCATTTT.

This clone was observed a few times. The rearrangement joins TRBV28 to TRBJ1-4; D unresolved. Germline-derived CDR1 and CDR2 are MDHEN and SYDVKM. This CDR3 has 15 residues. The V end lost 3 bases, the J end lost 0 bases, and 8 bases lay between the germline ends. The CDR3 protein is CASSLHGATNEKLFF. The CDR3 DNA reads as TGTGCCAGCAGTTTGCACGGAGCAACTAATGAAAAACTGTTTTTT.

V gene TRBV6-1 combines with J gene TRBJ2-1, with TRBD2 matching over 13 bases. Germline loops: CDR1 MNHNS, CDR2 SASEGT. The CDR3 loop spans 13 amino acids. The V gene end was trimmed by 6 bases and the J gene end by 10 bases; junction bases not matched to a gene: 3. CDR3 in DNA: TGTGCCAGCAGCGGACTAGCGGGGGCAGAGCAGTTCTTC. Translated, it gives CASSGLAGAEQFF.

The CDR3: CASSIRENEQFF. The CDR3 bases are TGTGCCAGTAGTATAAGGGAGAATGAGCAGTTCTTC. J is TRBJ2-1 and V is TRBV19; a possible D gene is TRBD2 (5 bases). V was clipped by 2 bases and J by 7 bases, with 6 bases between them. Germline CDR1 is LNHDA and CDR2 is SQIVND (reference sequence). The CDR3 sequence is 12 residues long.

The chain combines TRBV27 with TRBJ2-7; D assignment may be TRBD1 or TRBD2 (5 bases each). The germline CDR1 and CDR2 sequences are MNHEY and SMNVEV (reference sequence). Trimming removed 5 bases at V and 4 bases at J, with 18 bases between. The CDR3 contains 15 residues. The chain's CDR3 is CASSRAGTEYYEQYF. The CDR3 DNA reads as TGTGCCAGCAGTCGAGCCGGGACGGAATATTACGAGCAGTACTTC.

This chain links TRBV7-9 with TRBJ2-3, with D perhaps being TRBD1 or TRBD2 (6 bases each). This CDR3 contains 14 residues. Trimming left V 10 bases short and J 7 bases short, with 21 bases between. Germline CDR1 reads SEHNR; CDR2 reads FQNEAQ (reference sequence). CDR3 DNA: TGTGCCACCTCCCTAGGGGGGATCACGAATACGCAGTATTTT. It codes for CATSLGGITNTQYF.

This clone showed up just a few times. The genes are TRBV5-1 and TRBJ2-7; possible D gene TRBD2, 6 bases. Trimming cost V 4 bases and J 6 bases, with 23 bases left between them. The CDR3 totals 16 residues. Germline CDR1 SGHRS, CDR2 YFSETQ. DNA of the CDR3: TGCGCCAGCAGCCATAAATCCGGGACTCCCTTCCCCGAGCAGTACTTC. This codes for CASSHKSGTPFPEQYF. Looking up the rest from reference TRBV5-1 and TRBJ2-7 gives the full variable domain: KAGVTQTPRYLIKTRGQQVTLSCSPISGHRSVSWYQQTPGQGLQFLFEYFSETQRNKGNFPGRFSGRQFSNSRSEMNVSTLELGDSALYLCASSHKSGTPFPEQYFGPGTRLTVT.